The 30 T cell receptor beta chains in this list originate from one sample, sequenced in a study of T cell repertoires in cytomegalovirus infection. What these receptors recognize is not known. TCRdb processed the reads anew with MiXCR; each CDR3 protein has one entry. This sample has approximately 1,000,000 distinct CDR3 sequences, with 31% found just once. Sequencing used cultured CD8+ T cells from PBMCs, obtained from culture after CMV antigen stimulation. Receptors were obtained from a human donor in good health (CMV status not recorded). Some clones in this sample may be carry-over from other donors' samples.

In its sample, this clonotype was seen many times. V is TRBV7-2 and J is TRBJ2-4; 9 bases line up with TRBD2. This CDR3 contains 15 residues. Germline CDR1 and CDR2: SGHTA and FQGNSA. With V trimmed by 5 bases and J by 6 bases, 8 bases remained unmatched. The DNA for the CDR3 is TGTGCCAGCAGCCCCCGCGGGGGGGGCTCAAACATTCAGTACTTC. Translating it yields CASSPRGGGSNIQYF.

In this sample, this clonotype turned up a few times. The CDR3 region has the DNA TGCGCCAGTCATCCGGGACAGGGATACGAGCAGTACTTC. It encodes CASHPGQGYEQYF. The chain employs TRBV10-1 and TRBJ2-7; 9 positions agree with TRBD1. Germline CDR1 reads WNHNN; CDR2 reads SYGVQD (reference sequence). This CDR3 spans 13 amino acids. The J segment lost 4 bases and the V segment lost 9 bases, leaving 7 bases of the junction unmatched.

Comment on this clonotype: A much bigger clone sits one base away, suggesting this may be a read error. The V call is TRBV7-2, the J call TRBJ2-3, with TRBD2 matching over 12 bases. J was trimmed by 1 base and V by 5 bases; bases with no gene match: 4. The CDR3 spans 16 residues. CDR1 and CDR2 (germline): SGHTA, FQGNSA. The CDR3 sequence is CTSSPSGGGGTDTQYF. The CDR3 nucleotides read TGTACCAGCAGCCCTAGCGGGGGGGGGGGCACAGATACGCAGTATTTT.

V usage is TRBV7-2 and J usage is TRBJ1-2, with unresolved D. CDR3 length: 14 amino acids. Trimming pared 1 base from V and 0 bases from J, leaving 6 bases between. Germline values: CDR1 SGHTA, CDR2 FQGNSA. This CDR3 is CASSLDVANYGYTF. The DNA for the CDR3 is TGTGCCAGCAGCTTAGATGTCGCTAACTATGGCTACACCTTC.

The chain employs TRBV7-8 and TRBJ2-6; D remains unclear. The CDR3 loop spans 14 amino acids. V was clipped by 5 bases and J by 0 bases, with 5 bases between them. The V gene's germline CDR1 is SGHVS and CDR2 FQNEAQ. CDR3 loop: CASSGDSGANVLTF. CDR3 DNA sequence: TGTGCCAGCAGCGGAGACTCTGGGGCCAACGTCCTGACTTTC.

The chain combines TRBV5-4 with TRBJ1-2; D gene uncertain. The CDR3 totals 14 residues. Germline values: CDR1 SGHNT, CDR2 YYREEE (reference sequence). Trimming took off 0 bases at V and 2 bases at J, with 8 bases between the two ends. The CDR3 DNA is TGTGCCAGCAGCTTGGAAACAGCGAACTATGGCTACACCTTC. It yields the protein CASSLETANYGYTF.

This clonotype was counted a few times. The chain has TRBV30 and TRBJ2-2; D not certain. CDR1 and CDR2 (germline): GTSNPN, SVGIG (reference sequence). V was cut by 3 bases and J by 0 bases, with 14 bases left in between. The CDR3 spans 16 residues. The CDR3 reads CAWRNFPSANTGELFF. As DNA, the CDR3 is TGTGCCTGGAGGAATTTCCCCTCCGCGAACACCGGGGAGCTGTTTTTT.

This clonotype was counted only a few times. V and J are TRBV7-6 and TRBJ2-3; 7 bases align to TRBD2. Germline V gene sequence: CDR1 SGHVS, CDR2 FNYEAQ. J was trimmed by 4 bases and V by 5 bases; bases with no gene match: 6. The CDR3 spans 14 residues. The CDR3 DNA reads TGTGCCAGCAGCCCACGACTAGCCCCAGATACGCAGTATTTT. It specifies CASSPRLAPDTQYF. Drawing the rest from reference TRBV7-6 and TRBJ2-3, the complete variable domain is GAGVSQSPRYKVTKRGQDVALRCDPISGHVSLYWYRQALGQGPEFLTYFNYEAQQDKSGLPNDRFSAERPEGSISTLTIQRTEQRDSAMYRCASSPRLAPDTQYFGPGTRLTVL.

Regarding this clonotype: A read error may produce the germline difference seen at one junction end. The chain is built from TRBV15 and TRBJ2-2, with TRBD1 identical over 9 bases. This CDR3 has 15 amino acids. Germline V gene sequence: CDR1 LNHNV, CDR2 YYDKDF (reference sequence). Written as DNA, the CDR3 is TGTGTCACCAGCGTCCGGGACAGGGTCACCGGGGAGCTGTTTTTT. Amino acid sequence: CVTSVRDRVTGELFF.

This clonotype was seen many times. The rearrangement uses TRBV11-3 and TRBJ2-2; 7 bases are shared with TRBD1. The germline CDR1 and CDR2 sequences are SGHNT and YENEEA. The V segment lost 5 bases and the J segment 0 bases; nucleotides outside the gene matches: 6. The CDR3 contains 16 residues. The CDR3 bases are TGTGCCAGCAGCAGTCGACAGGGACCGAACACCGGGGAGCTGTTTTTT. Translating it yields CASSSRQGPNTGELFF.

The rearrangement joins TRBV20-1 to TRBJ2-7; a weak D match, TRBD1 (6 bases). This CDR3 has 15 residues. Per the germline V gene, CDR1 is DFQATT and CDR2 is SNEGSKA (reference sequence). Trimming cost V 2 bases and J 2 bases, with 16 bases left between them. CDR3 in amino acids: CSARTPGTPTYEQYF. The DNA of the CDR3 is TGCAGTGCTAGAACTCCCGGGACACCCACCTACGAGCAGTACTTC.

The chain combines TRBV6-5 with TRBJ1-5; possible D gene TRBD1, 5 bases. This CDR3 contains 15 residues. CDR1 MNHEY and CDR2 SVGAGI come from the germline V gene. Deletions cut 0 bases from V and 5 bases from J, with 11 bases between. The CDR3 sequence: CASSYSQDLDQPQHF. CDR3 nucleotide sequence: TGTGCCAGCAGTTACTCACAGGACCTCGATCAGCCCCAGCATTTT.

This clonotype was recorded many times. The rearrangement joins TRBV7-6 to TRBJ2-3, with 11 bases identical to TRBD2. The germline CDR1 and CDR2 sequences are SGHVS and FNYEAQ. The CDR3 extends over 16 amino acids. With V trimmed by 2 bases and J by 5 bases, 6 bases remained unmatched. Written as DNA, the CDR3 is TGTGCCAGCAGCTTACTGCTAGCGGGGGGAAGAGATACGCAGTATTTT. Protein: CASSLLLAGGRDTQYF.

Ten or more counts support this clonotype. The V and J genes are TRBV7-9 and TRBJ2-2, with TRBD2 identical over 16 bases. The CDR3 runs to 19 residues. Germline V gene sequence: CDR1 SEHNR, CDR2 FQNEAQ (reference sequence). V trimming: 4 bases; J trimming: 3 bases; junction bases outside the gene matches: 8. The CDR3 DNA reads TGTGCCAGCAGCTCCTATGGGACTAGCGGGGGGGCCGACACCGGGGAGCTGTTTTTT. This sequence encodes CASSSYGTSGGADTGELFF.

The sample holds a few counts of this clonotype. The V gene is TRBV7-8, the J gene TRBJ2-7; D possibly uses TRBD1 or TRBD2 (5 bases each). The germline V gene encodes CDR1 SGHVS and CDR2 FQNEAQ. V was trimmed by 3 bases and J by 2 bases, leaving 14 bases between them. The CDR3 length is 15 residues. For the CDR3, the DNA is TGTGCCAGCAGCTTCAGGGACGGGATAGCCTACGAGCAGTACGTC. This encodes CASSFRDGIAYEQYV.

Only one count was recorded for this clonotype. The rearrangement uses TRBV15 and TRBJ2-7; no definite D call. Trimming cost V 5 bases and J 6 bases, with 14 bases left between them. CDR1 and CDR2 from the germline V gene are LNHNV and YYDKDF (reference sequence). The CDR3 spans 13 residues. CDR3 loop: CATSGGPLAEQYF. CDR3 nucleotide sequence: TGTGCCACCAGCGGCGGACCCTTGGCCGAGCAGTACTTC.

The sample holds a few counts of this clonotype. The rearrangement uses TRBV5-1 and TRBJ2-2, with unresolved D. The CDR3 sequence is 14 residues long. Germline V gives CDR1 SGHRS, CDR2 YFSETQ. The V end lost 0 bases, the J end lost 6 bases, and 9 bases lay between the germline ends. CDR3 amino acids: CASSLGAGPGELFF. The CDR3 DNA reads as TGCGCCAGCAGCTTGGGGGCAGGTCCCGGGGAGCTGTTTTTT.

This clonotype was counted between two and nine times. This chain connects TRBV6-1 to TRBJ1-1, with 11 bases fitting TRBD1. The CDR3 loop spans 15 amino acids. The V gene's germline CDR1 is MNHNS and CDR2 SASEGT. V shed 5 bases, J shed 4 bases, and the junction held 6 bases outside the gene matches. CDR3 region: CASSSDRGLGTEAFF. Written as DNA, the CDR3 is TGTGCCAGCAGTTCGGACAGGGGGCTGGGCACTGAAGCTTTCTTT.

The V gene is TRBV7-3, the J gene TRBJ2-1, with D maybe TRBD1 (5 bases). Deletions cut 2 bases from V and 7 bases from J, with 9 bases between. Germline V gene data show CDR1 as SGHTA and CDR2 as FQGTGA. The CDR3 is made up of 13 amino acids. CDR3 coding DNA: TGTGCCAGCAGCTTATTTGGGGCTAATGAGCAGTTCTTC. Protein: CASSLFGANEQFF. Based on the CDR3 plus reference TRBV7-3 and TRBJ2-1, the full variable domain is GAGVSQTPSNKVTEKGKYVELRCDPISGHTALYWYRQSLGQGPEFLIYFQGTGAADDSGLPNDRFFAVRPEGSVSTLKIQRTERGDSAVYLCASSLFGANEQFFGPGTRLTVL.

The gene calls are TRBV15 and TRBJ2-5; tentatively, D is TRBD1 (6 bases). CDR1 is LNHNV and CDR2 is YYDKDF in the germline V gene (reference sequence). This CDR3 has 15 residues. V lost 0 bases to trimming and J lost 1 base, with 9 bases between them. The CDR3 DNA follows: TGTGCCACCAGCAGAGATCAGGGGCGCCAAGAGACCCAGTACTTC. Its protein product is CATSRDQGRQETQYF.

The chain carries TRBV6-2 or TRBV6-3 and TRBJ2-1; TRBD2 agrees at 11 bases. Trimming cost V 0 bases and J 10 bases; bases outside gene matches: 5. The CDR3 is 15 amino acids. Germline CDR1 and CDR2: MNHEY and SVGEGT. In DNA, the CDR3 is TGTGCCAGCAGTTACTCGTCTAGCGGGGGGCGAGAGCAGTTCTTC. As protein: CASSYSSSGGREQFF.

Turning to this clonotype: A read error may explain this, as a much larger clone is one base away. V usage is TRBV7-2 and J usage is TRBJ1-5; D gene ambiguous. The CDR3 is 15 amino acids. Germline CDR1 reads SGHTA; CDR2 reads FQGNSA. V was clipped by 1 base and J by 1 base, with 8 bases between them. CDR3 amino acids: CTSSLVARSNQPQHF. The DNA for the CDR3 is TGTACCAGCAGCTTAGTGGCAAGGAGCAATCAGCCCCAGCATTTT.

This clonotype has only a few counts. V and J are TRBV5-6 and TRBJ1-5; TRBD1 agrees at 8 bases. The CDR3 extends over 18 amino acids. Germline V gene data show CDR1 as SGHDT and CDR2 as YYEEEE. The junction had 11 bases not matched to a gene; V was cut back by 1 base and J by 2 bases. In DNA form, the CDR3 reads TGTGCCAGCAGCTTGTTTGGCCAGGGGGCGCGTGGCAATCAGCCCCAGCATTTT. Translating gives CASSLFGQGARGNQPQHF.

This clonotype was found once. The chain is built from TRBV28 and TRBJ1-2; 9 bases are a match to TRBD1. J gave up 3 bases and V 6 bases, and 8 bases lay outside the gene matches. The CDR3 is 15 residues long. CDR1 and CDR2 (germline): MDHEN, SYDVKM. The CDR3 reads CASSPTGGEYYGYTF. CDR3 DNA: TGTGCCAGCAGCCCGACAGGGGGAGAGTACTATGGCTACACCTTC.

V usage is TRBV15 and J usage is TRBJ1-2, with D maybe TRBD1 (5 bases). The CDR3 contains 16 residues. The V and J ends lost 0 bases and 0 bases respectively, with 11 bases between them. Germline V gene lookup returns CDR1 LNHNV and CDR2 YYDKDF (reference sequence). The CDR3 region has the DNA TGTGCCACCAGCAGAGATAAGCAGGGAGCTAACTATGGCTACACCTTC. It specifies CATSRDKQGANYGYTF.

This clonotype has a handful of counts. V usage is TRBV27 and J usage is TRBJ1-2; weak D call: TRBD1 (6 bases). This CDR3 spans 17 amino acids. Per the germline V gene, CDR1 is MNHEY and CDR2 is SMNVEV (reference sequence). V shed 6 bases and J shed 8 bases, with 28 bases lying between them. CDR3 region: CASSPRITKTGLDGYTF. CDR3 nucleotide sequence: TGTGCCAGCAGCCCAAGAATAACCAAAACAGGGTTGGACGGCTACACCTTC.

The V call is TRBV4-1, the J call TRBJ1-1; maybe TRBD1 (5 bases). The CDR3 totals 13 residues. With 8 bases removed from V and 0 bases from J, the gap between germline ends came to 10 bases. The germline CDR1 and CDR2 sequences are MGHRA and YSYEKL. As DNA, the CDR3 is TGCGCCAGCGCCGGACAAATGAACACTGAAGCTTTCTTT. It yields the protein CASAGQMNTEAFF.

This clonotype was seen a few times. The CDR3 spells CASSLTEAYEQYF. DNA for the CDR3: TGTGCCAGCAGTCTGACTGAAGCCTACGAGCAGTACTTC. This chain links TRBV27 with TRBJ2-7, with no clear D. The CDR3 runs 13 residues. Trimming took 5 bases from V and 2 from J, leaving 10 bases between them. In germline, CDR1 is MNHEY, CDR2 SMNVEV (reference sequence).

The V call is TRBV19, the J call TRBJ2-1, with 9 bases that match TRBD2. The V and J ends lost 3 bases and 7 bases, in that order; junction bases with no gene match: 7. The CDR3 consists of 15 residues. The germline CDR1 and CDR2 sequences are LNHDA and SQIVND (reference sequence). CDR3: CASSISQRGVNEQFF. The CDR3 DNA reads TGTGCCAGTAGTATTTCCCAGCGGGGGGTGAATGAGCAGTTCTTC.

The V and J genes are TRBV4-1 and TRBJ1-4; unclear D gene. Trimming cost V 0 bases and J 8 bases, with 19 bases left between them. Germline CDR1 reads MGHRA; CDR2 reads YSYEKL. CDR3 length equals 17 residues. CDR3 loop: CASSQEWAGRFGEKLFF. CDR3 in DNA: TGCGCCAGCAGCCAAGAATGGGCAGGACGGTTTGGGGAAAAACTGTTTTTT.